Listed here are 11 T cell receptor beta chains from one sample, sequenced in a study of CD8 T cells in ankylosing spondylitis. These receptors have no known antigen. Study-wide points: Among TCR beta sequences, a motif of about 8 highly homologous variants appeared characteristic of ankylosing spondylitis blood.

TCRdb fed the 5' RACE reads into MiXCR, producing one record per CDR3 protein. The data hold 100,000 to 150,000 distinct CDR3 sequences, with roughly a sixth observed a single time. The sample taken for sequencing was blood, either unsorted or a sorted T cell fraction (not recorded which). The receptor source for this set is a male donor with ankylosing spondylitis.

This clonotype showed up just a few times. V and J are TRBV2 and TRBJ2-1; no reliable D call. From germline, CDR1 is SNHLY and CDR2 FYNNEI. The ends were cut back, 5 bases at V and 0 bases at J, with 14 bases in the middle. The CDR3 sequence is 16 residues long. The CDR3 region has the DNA TGTGCCAGCAGTTCGGACCTCCCAAGCTCCTACAATGAGCAGTTCTTC. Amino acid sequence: CASSSDLPSSYNEQFF.

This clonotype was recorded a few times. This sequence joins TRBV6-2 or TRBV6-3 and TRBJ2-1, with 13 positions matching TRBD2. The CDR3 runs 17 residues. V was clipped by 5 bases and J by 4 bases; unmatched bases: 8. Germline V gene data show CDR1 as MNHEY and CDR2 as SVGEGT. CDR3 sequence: CASSPRLAGGQYNEQFF. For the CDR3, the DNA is TGTGCCAGCAGTCCTCGACTAGCGGGAGGTCAGTACAATGAGCAGTTCTTC.

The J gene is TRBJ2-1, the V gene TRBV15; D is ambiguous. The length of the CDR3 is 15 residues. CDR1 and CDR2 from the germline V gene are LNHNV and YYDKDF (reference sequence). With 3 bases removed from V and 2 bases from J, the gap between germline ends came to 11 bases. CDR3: CATSSNTFPYNEQFF. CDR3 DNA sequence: TGTGCCACCAGCAGTAATACCTTCCCCTACAATGAGCAGTTCTTC.

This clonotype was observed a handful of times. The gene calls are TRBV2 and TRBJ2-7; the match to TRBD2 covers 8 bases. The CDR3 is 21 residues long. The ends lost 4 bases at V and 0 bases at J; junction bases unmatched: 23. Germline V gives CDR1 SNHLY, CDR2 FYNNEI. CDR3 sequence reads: CASSALTSGTILLKSSYEQYF. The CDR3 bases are TGTGCCAGCAGTGCTTTAACTAGCGGAACCATACTCCTCAAGAGCTCCTACGAGCAGTACTTC.

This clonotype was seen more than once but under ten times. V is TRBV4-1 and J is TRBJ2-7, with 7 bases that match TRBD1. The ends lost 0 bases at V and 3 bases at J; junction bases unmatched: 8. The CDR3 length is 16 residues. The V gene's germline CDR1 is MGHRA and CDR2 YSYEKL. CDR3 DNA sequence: TGCGCCAGCAGCCAAGATCAGAGGACAGGAGTCTACGAGCAGTACTTC. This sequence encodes CASSQDQRTGVYEQYF.

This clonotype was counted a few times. The CDR3 reads CSAQTGTPSEQFF. The CDR3 nucleotides read TGCAGTGCGCAAACCGGGACCCCCAGTGAGCAGTTCTTC. The chain uses TRBV20-1 and TRBJ2-1, with D perhaps TRBD1 or TRBD2 (5 bases each). Germline CDR1 reads DFQATT; CDR2 reads SNEGSKA (reference sequence). There are 13 residues in the CDR3. V was shortened by 6 bases and J by 9 bases, with 18 bases between the two germline ends.

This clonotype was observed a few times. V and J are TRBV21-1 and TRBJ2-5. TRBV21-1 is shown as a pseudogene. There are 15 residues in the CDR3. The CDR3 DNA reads TGTGCCAGCAGCAAAGCTAAAGGGTTCCAAGAGACCCAGTACTTC. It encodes CASSKAKGFQETQYF.

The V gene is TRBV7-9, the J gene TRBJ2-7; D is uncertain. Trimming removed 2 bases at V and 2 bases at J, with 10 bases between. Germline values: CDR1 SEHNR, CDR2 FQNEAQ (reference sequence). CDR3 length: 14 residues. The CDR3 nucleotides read TGTGCCAGCAGCTTAAGCATGCGACCCTACGAGCAGTACTTC. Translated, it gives CASSLSMRPYEQYF.

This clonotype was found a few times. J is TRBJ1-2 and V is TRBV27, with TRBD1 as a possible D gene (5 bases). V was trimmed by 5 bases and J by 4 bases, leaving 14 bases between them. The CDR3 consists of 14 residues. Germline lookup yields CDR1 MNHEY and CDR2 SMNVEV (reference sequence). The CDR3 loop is CASSPPGPAYGYTF. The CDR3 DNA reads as TGTGCCAGCAGTCCACCGGGACCGGCCTATGGCTACACCTTC.

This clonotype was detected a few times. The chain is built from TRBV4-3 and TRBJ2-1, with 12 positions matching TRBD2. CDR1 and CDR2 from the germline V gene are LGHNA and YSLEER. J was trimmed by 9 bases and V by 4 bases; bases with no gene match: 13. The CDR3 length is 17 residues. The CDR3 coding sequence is TGCGCCAGCAGCCCTACCTGGACTAGCGGGAATCGGGGTGAGCAGTTCTTC. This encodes CASSPTWTSGNRGEQFF.

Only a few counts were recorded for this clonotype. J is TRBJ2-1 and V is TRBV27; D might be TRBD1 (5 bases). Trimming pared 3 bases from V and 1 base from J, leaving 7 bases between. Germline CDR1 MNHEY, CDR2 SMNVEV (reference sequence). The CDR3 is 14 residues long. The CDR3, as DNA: TGTGCCAGCAGTTTCGGACATTCCTACAATGAGCAGTTCTTC. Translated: CASSFGHSYNEQFF.